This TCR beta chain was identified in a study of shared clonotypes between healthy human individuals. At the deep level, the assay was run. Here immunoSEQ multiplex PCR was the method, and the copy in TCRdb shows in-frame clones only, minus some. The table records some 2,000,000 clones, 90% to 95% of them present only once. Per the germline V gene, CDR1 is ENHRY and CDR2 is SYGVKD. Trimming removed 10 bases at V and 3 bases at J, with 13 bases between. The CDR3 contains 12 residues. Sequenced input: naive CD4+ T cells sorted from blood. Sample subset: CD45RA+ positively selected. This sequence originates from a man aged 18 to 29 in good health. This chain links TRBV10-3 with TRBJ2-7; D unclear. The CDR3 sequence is CATRPGVYEQYF. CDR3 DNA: TGTGCCACTCGCCCGGGCGTCTACGAGCAGTACTTC.